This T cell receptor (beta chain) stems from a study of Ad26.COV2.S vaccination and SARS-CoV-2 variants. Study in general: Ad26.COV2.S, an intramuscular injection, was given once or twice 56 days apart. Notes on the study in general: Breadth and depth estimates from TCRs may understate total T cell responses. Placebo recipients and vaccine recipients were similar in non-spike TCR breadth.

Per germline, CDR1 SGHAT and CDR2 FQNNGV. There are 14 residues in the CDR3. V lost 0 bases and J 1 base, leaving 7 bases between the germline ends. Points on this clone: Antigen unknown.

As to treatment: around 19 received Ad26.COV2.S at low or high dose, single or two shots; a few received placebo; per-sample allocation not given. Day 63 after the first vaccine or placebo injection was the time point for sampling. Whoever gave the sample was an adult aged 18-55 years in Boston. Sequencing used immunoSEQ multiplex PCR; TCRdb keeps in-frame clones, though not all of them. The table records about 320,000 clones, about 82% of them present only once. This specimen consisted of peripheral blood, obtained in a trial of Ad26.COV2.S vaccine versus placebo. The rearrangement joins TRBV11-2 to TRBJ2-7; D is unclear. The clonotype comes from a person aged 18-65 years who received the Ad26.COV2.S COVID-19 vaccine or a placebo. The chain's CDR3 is CASSLDFQSYEQYF. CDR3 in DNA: TGTGCCAGCAGCTTAGATTTCCAATCCTACGAGCAGTACTTC.